The table lists the clone carrying this T cell receptor beta chain with a few counts. The sample is drawn from a study of blood T cell repertoires in COVID-19. Across the study: The United States, Italy and Spain were the sources of the acute and convalescent COVID-19 samples. Nucleic acid was either cDNA or gDNA, and it came from T cells, B-cell-depleted T cells, or PBMCs.

This CDR3 contains 15 residues. The germline V gene encodes CDR1 SGHNT and CDR2 YYREEE (reference sequence). V lost 3 bases to trimming and J lost 5 bases; unmatched junction nucleotides: 7. Generated by immunoSEQ multiplex PCR, the TCRdb table keeps only in-frame clones and is missing some. The sample includes 70,000 to 75,000 clones, more than 75% of them seen just once. The source of this sequence is a human donor in a cohort sampled during active COVID-19. The chain links TRBV5-4 to TRBJ2-5, with 10 bases identical to TRBD1. Sequencing was carried out using peripheral blood. The CDR3 DNA reads as TGTGCCAGCAGCTGGGGACAGGGGACGAGGGAGACCCAGTACTTC. This gives the protein CASSWGQGTRETQYF.